This is a list of T cell receptor beta chains from one sample in a study of blood T cell repertoires in COVID-19. Here immunoSEQ multiplex PCR was the method, and the copy in TCRdb shows in-frame clones only, minus some. The sample yields 240,000 or so clones, around 87% seen once. Input material: peripheral blood. The receptor source for this set is a woman in her thirties who had recovered from COVID-19. Both conserved end residues are part of each CDR3. Fields, in order: V gene, clone size, D gene, J gene, CDR3 DNA, CDR3 protein. The D gene is left open where the match is weak. Clone sizes are given selectively: once, few, many, or a class where the clone is expanded.

v_gene: TRBV7-6
abundance: -
d_gene: -
j_gene: TRBJ2-7
CDR3nt: TGTGCCAGCAGCCCAGTGGTCCTAGCCCCCTACGAGCAGTACTTC
CDR3aa: CASSPVVLAPYEQYF

v_gene: TRBV10-3
abundance: -
d_gene: TRBD1
j_gene: TRBJ1-1
CDR3nt: TGTGCCATCAGTGATTCCAGGGCATCGACAGGGCTGGGCACTGAAGCTTTCTTT
CDR3aa: CAISDSRASTGLGTEAFF

v_gene: TRBV4-3
abundance: -
d_gene: -
j_gene: TRBJ2-7
CDR3nt: TGCGCCAGCAGCCAGCAGGGGAATGACCACGAGCAGTACTTC
CDR3aa: CASSQQGNDHEQYF

v_gene: TRBV11-2
abundance: -
d_gene: TRBD1
j_gene: TRBJ2-2
CDR3nt: TGTGCCAGCAGCTCCATCAGGGGGCGGACCGGGGAGCTGTTTTTT
CDR3aa: CASSSIRGRTGELFF

v_gene: TRBV29-1
abundance: -
d_gene: -
j_gene: TRBJ1-1
CDR3nt: TGCAGCGTTGGTCAGACTGAAGCTTTCTTT
CDR3aa: CSVGQTEAFF

v_gene: TRBV3-1/TRBV3-2
abundance: -
d_gene: -
j_gene: TRBJ2-7
CDR3nt: TGTGCCAGCAGCCACAGGGGGAGGGAGCAGTACTTC
CDR3aa: CASSHRGREQYF

v_gene: TRBV6-1
abundance: once
d_gene: -
j_gene: TRBJ2-1
CDR3nt: TGTGCCAGCAGTGATTCGGGGTACGAGCAGTTCTTC
CDR3aa: CASSDSGYEQFF

v_gene: TRBV7-2
abundance: -
d_gene: TRBD2
j_gene: TRBJ2-5
CDR3nt: TGTGCCAGCAGCTTGCACCGGACTAGCGGGGGCCTTTTTCAAGAGACCCAGTACTTC
CDR3aa: CASSLHRTSGGLFQETQYF

v_gene: TRBV5-4
abundance: -
d_gene: TRBD2
j_gene: TRBJ2-1
CDR3nt: TGTGCCAGCAGCTTGAGGCTAGCGGAGATGTACAATGAGCAGTTCTTC
CDR3aa: CASSLRLAEMYNEQFF

v_gene: TRBV6-5
abundance: -
d_gene: -
j_gene: TRBJ2-7
CDR3nt: TGTGCCAGCGATTTCGGGCAGGGGTTGGGCGAGCAGTACTTC
CDR3aa: CASDFGQGLGEQYF

v_gene: TRBV7-7
abundance: -
d_gene: -
j_gene: TRBJ2-1
CDR3nt: TGTGCCAGCAGCTTAGGTGCGGGGTTTGGGGCCTACAATGAGCAGTTCTTC
CDR3aa: CASSLGAGFGAYNEQFF

v_gene: TRBV10-3
abundance: -
d_gene: -
j_gene: TRBJ2-7
CDR3nt: TGTGCCATCAGTGGGGGCAGGGGGGATGGGTACGAGCAGTACTTC
CDR3aa: CAISGGRGDGYEQYF

v_gene: TRBV12-3/TRBV12-4
abundance: -
d_gene: -
j_gene: TRBJ1-1
CDR3nt: TGTGCCAGCAGTTTACTAAGTAACACTGAAGCTTTCTTT
CDR3aa: CASSLLSNTEAFF

v_gene: TRBV4-1
abundance: -
d_gene: -
j_gene: TRBJ1-6
CDR3nt: TGCGCCAGCAGCCACGTGAGCTCCTATAATTCACCCCTCCACTTT
CDR3aa: CASSHVSSYNSPLHF

v_gene: TRBV5-4
abundance: once
d_gene: -
j_gene: TRBJ1-1
CDR3nt: TGTGCCAGCAGCTTGGCACAGAACACTGAAGCTTTCTTT
CDR3aa: CASSLAQNTEAFF

v_gene: TRBV5-4
abundance: few
d_gene: TRBD1
j_gene: TRBJ1-3
CDR3nt: TGTGCCTGCTCGGACAGGAGCTCTGGAAACACCATATATTTT
CDR3aa: CACSDRSSGNTIYF

v_gene: TRBV5-5
abundance: -
d_gene: -
j_gene: TRBJ2-3
CDR3nt: TGTGCCAGCAGCTTGATCCCGTCAGGCACAGATACGCAGTATTTT
CDR3aa: CASSLIPSGTDTQYF

v_gene: TRBV29-1
abundance: -
d_gene: -
j_gene: TRBJ1-5
CDR3nt: TGCAGCGTTGAAGAGGGAGGGACGGGCAATCAGCCCCAGCATTTT
CDR3aa: CSVEEGGTGNQPQHF

v_gene: TRBV18
abundance: -
d_gene: -
j_gene: TRBJ1-2
CDR3nt: TGTGCCAGCTCACCGAATGAGGACTTTTACACCTTC
CDR3aa: CASSPNEDFYTF

v_gene: TRBV7-6
abundance: once
d_gene: TRBD2
j_gene: TRBJ2-7
CDR3nt: TGTGCCAGCAGCTTAGCGCGGGGGGGGGTCTCCGAGCAGTACTTC
CDR3aa: CASSLARGGVSEQYF

v_gene: TRBV5-1
abundance: once
d_gene: TRBD2
j_gene: TRBJ2-3
CDR3nt: TGCGCCAGCAGCTATCCGCCCGGACTAGCGGGGGGCCGACGCACAGATACGCAGTATTTT
CDR3aa: CASSYPPGLAGGRRTDTQYF

v_gene: TRBV5-4
abundance: few
d_gene: TRBD2
j_gene: TRBJ2-5
CDR3nt: TGTGCCAGCAGCTTGGCCTGGCTAGCGGGGGGGCAAGAGACCCAGTACTTC
CDR3aa: CASSLAWLAGGQETQYF

v_gene: TRBV14
abundance: -
d_gene: TRBD2
j_gene: TRBJ2-1
CDR3nt: TGTGCCAGCAGCCCGGGACTAGCGGGGGGGGGCTACAATGAGCAGTTCTTC
CDR3aa: CASSPGLAGGGYNEQFF

v_gene: TRBV9
abundance: -
d_gene: -
j_gene: TRBJ2-2
CDR3nt: TGTGCCAGCAGCGTAGCGGGGGGCGCCGGGGGCGGGGAGCTGTTTTTT
CDR3aa: CASSVAGGAGGGELFF

v_gene: TRBV30
abundance: -
d_gene: TRBD1
j_gene: TRBJ1-1
CDR3nt: TGTGCCTCCGACCCCCGGGTGACAGGGGGCCTGTGGAACACTGAAGCTTTCTTT
CDR3aa: CASDPRVTGGLWNTEAFF

v_gene: TRBV5-1
abundance: -
d_gene: -
j_gene: TRBJ1-6
CDR3nt: TGCGCCAGCAGCTTCGAGGGGAGGGATAATTCACCCCTCCACTTT
CDR3aa: CASSFEGRDNSPLHF

v_gene: TRBV3-1/TRBV3-2
abundance: -
d_gene: TRBD2
j_gene: TRBJ2-3
CDR3nt: TGTGCCAGCAGCCGCCTCCAGCCGGGGGGGGCAGCCGATACGCAGTATTTT
CDR3aa: CASSRLQPGGAADTQYF

v_gene: TRBV7-8
abundance: -
d_gene: TRBD1
j_gene: TRBJ1-2
CDR3nt: TGTGCCAGCAGCTTAGGGACAGGAGGAGGTAACACCTTC
CDR3aa: CASSLGTGGGNTF

v_gene: TRBV6-5
abundance: once
d_gene: -
j_gene: TRBJ1-1
CDR3nt: TGTGCCAGCAGTTACCCTCCGGTTGGAGGGGAAGCTTTCTTT
CDR3aa: CASSYPPVGGEAFF

v_gene: TRBV5-1
abundance: -
d_gene: -
j_gene: TRBJ1-2
CDR3nt: TGCGCCAGCAACTCCGGCGGCAGGGCCCCGAGTTATGGCTACACCTTC
CDR3aa: CASNSGGRAPSYGYTF

v_gene: TRBV7-9
abundance: -
d_gene: -
j_gene: TRBJ2-5
CDR3nt: TGTGCCAGCAGCTTCGGGACAATACAAGAGACCCAGTACTTC
CDR3aa: CASSFGTIQETQYF

v_gene: TRBV5-1
abundance: -
d_gene: TRBD2
j_gene: TRBJ2-1
CDR3nt: TGCGCCAGCAGCTTCGGACTAGCGGGGGTTGTATTGGATGAGCAGTTCTTC
CDR3aa: CASSFGLAGVVLDEQFF

v_gene: TRBV5-1
abundance: -
d_gene: -
j_gene: TRBJ1-1
CDR3nt: TGCGCCAGCAGCTTCGGAGGGTGGGGCAGGCTTAGGTCCACTGAAGCTTTCTTT
CDR3aa: CASSFGGWGRLRSTEAFF

v_gene: TRBV21-1
abundance: -
d_gene: -
j_gene: TRBJ2-7
CDR3nt: TGTGCCAGCAGCAAGTCGATCAGATACGAGCAGTACTTC
CDR3aa: CASSKSIRYEQYF

v_gene: TRBV6-5
abundance: -
d_gene: -
j_gene: TRBJ1-6
CDR3nt: TGTGCCAGCAGTTACCAGATGACAGAAAATTCACCCCTCCACTTT
CDR3aa: CASSYQMTENSPLHF

v_gene: TRBV6-1
abundance: -
d_gene: TRBD1
j_gene: TRBJ1-4
CDR3nt: TGTGCCAGCAGTGAAAGGGGACAGGGGGGAGCTAATGAAAAACTGTTTTTT
CDR3aa: CASSERGQGGANEKLFF

v_gene: TRBV7-8
abundance: once
d_gene: TRBD1
j_gene: TRBJ1-5
CDR3nt: TGTGCCAGCAGCGCCCCGACAGGGCTCGTTAATCAGCCCCAGCATTTT
CDR3aa: CASSAPTGLVNQPQHF

v_gene: TRBV2
abundance: -
d_gene: TRBD2
j_gene: TRBJ2-1
CDR3nt: TGTGCCAGCAGAGAGACTAGCGGGGGCAATGAGCAGTTCTTC
CDR3aa: CASRETSGGNEQFF

v_gene: TRBV5-1
abundance: -
d_gene: -
j_gene: TRBJ2-2
CDR3nt: TGCGCCAGCAGCCCCCCCGGGGCGAACACCGGGGAGCTGTTTTTT
CDR3aa: CASSPPGANTGELFF

v_gene: TRBV5-4
abundance: -
d_gene: TRBD1
j_gene: TRBJ2-2
CDR3nt: TGTGCCAGCAGCGGGACGCCGGGACAGATAGCCGGGGAGCTGTTTTTT
CDR3aa: CASSGTPGQIAGELFF

v_gene: TRBV7-3
abundance: -
d_gene: -
j_gene: TRBJ2-2
CDR3nt: TGTGCCAGCAGCGTGACCGGGACGAACACCGGGGAGCTGTTTTTT
CDR3aa: CASSVTGTNTGELFF

v_gene: TRBV29-1
abundance: -
d_gene: -
j_gene: TRBJ2-7
CDR3nt: TGCAGCGTCGTGGCGACAGCCTCCTACGAGCAGTACTTC
CDR3aa: CSVVATASYEQYF

v_gene: TRBV10-1
abundance: -
d_gene: -
j_gene: TRBJ1-3
CDR3nt: TGCGCCAGCAGCACAGACAGCAGCTCTGGAAACACCATATATTTT
CDR3aa: CASSTDSSSGNTIYF

v_gene: TRBV2
abundance: -
d_gene: TRBD2
j_gene: TRBJ2-3
CDR3nt: TGTGCCAGCAGAAGGACTAGCGGGGGGGCCTTAGGAGATACGCAGTATTTT
CDR3aa: CASRRTSGGALGDTQYF

v_gene: TRBV7-9
abundance: -
d_gene: -
j_gene: TRBJ2-7
CDR3nt: TGTGCCAGCAGACCTGCTGGGGGGACCTCCTACGAGCAGTACTTC
CDR3aa: CASRPAGGTSYEQYF

v_gene: TRBV7-8
abundance: -
d_gene: -
j_gene: TRBJ1-5
CDR3nt: TGTGCCAGCAGCTTAGGCGGGGCCCCGAGGAGCAATCAGCCCCAGCATTTT
CDR3aa: CASSLGGAPRSNQPQHF

v_gene: TRBV4-3
abundance: -
d_gene: TRBD1
j_gene: TRBJ1-1
CDR3nt: TGCGCCAGCAGCCAGACAGGGACCACTGAAGCTTTCTTT
CDR3aa: CASSQTGTTEAFF

v_gene: TRBV5-4
abundance: -
d_gene: -
j_gene: TRBJ1-4
CDR3nt: TGTGCCAGCAGCTCCGAGCCGGGTGGCGAAAAACTGTTTTTT
CDR3aa: CASSSEPGGEKLFF

v_gene: TRBV6-2/TRBV6-3
abundance: few
d_gene: TRBD1
j_gene: TRBJ1-2
CDR3nt: TGTGCCAGCAGTTACTCGGGGGGACAGACTGGCTACACCTTC
CDR3aa: CASSYSGGQTGYTF

v_gene: TRBV5-1
abundance: -
d_gene: TRBD1
j_gene: TRBJ2-7
CDR3nt: TGCGCCAGCAGCCAGGGGACAGGGGGCTGGGGGGCCAGGAACGAGCAGTACTTC
CDR3aa: CASSQGTGGWGARNEQYF

v_gene: TRBV2
abundance: -
d_gene: TRBD1
j_gene: TRBJ2-7
CDR3nt: TGTGCCAGCAGTGTGGCAGGGGGTAACGAGCAGTACTTC
CDR3aa: CASSVAGGNEQYF

v_gene: TRBV19
abundance: -
d_gene: TRBD2
j_gene: TRBJ2-3
CDR3nt: TGTGCCAGTAGAAGCGGGGGGAGCACAGATACGCAGTATTTT
CDR3aa: CASRSGGSTDTQYF

v_gene: TRBV5-1
abundance: -
d_gene: TRBD1
j_gene: TRBJ1-2
CDR3nt: TGCGCCAGTGCGCCGTTGGGTGGTTCGGACAGGATCTATGGCTACACCTTC
CDR3aa: CASAPLGGSDRIYGYTF

v_gene: TRBV27
abundance: -
d_gene: -
j_gene: TRBJ1-6
CDR3nt: TGTGCCAGCAGCTTTACCGGCGGTAATTCACCCCTCCACTTT
CDR3aa: CASSFTGGNSPLHF

v_gene: TRBV27
abundance: -
d_gene: -
j_gene: TRBJ1-2
CDR3nt: TGTGCCAGCAGCCCCCTTCGCGGACAGCCGGGTGGCTACACCTTC
CDR3aa: CASSPLRGQPGGYTF